A selection of T cell receptor beta chains follows, all from one sample in a study of blood T cell repertoires in COVID-19. Sequenced by immunoSEQ multiplex PCR; TCRdb stores in-frame clones only, minus some. Of 130,000 or so clones in the sample, 65% to 90% were seen once. The source material was peripheral blood. Source of these receptors: a human donor in a cohort sampled during active COVID-19. The CDR3 runs from the conserved cysteine through the conserved F or W. A D gene is named only where the DNA matches it firmly. For some rows the clone size is stated as once, few or many, or as a class when expanded; others skip it.

TRBV5-1	-	TRBD1	TRBJ1-2	CASSPTGDYGYTF	TGCGCCAGCAGCCCGACAGGGGACTATGGCTACACCTTC
TRBV19	few	-	TRBJ2-7	CASSTSVGGSYEQYF	TGTGCCAGTAGTACTTCAGTAGGGGGCTCCTACGAGCAGTACTTC
TRBV19	-	TRBD1	TRBJ1-1	CASITGVMNTEAFF	TGTGCCAGTATAACAGGGGTAATGAACACTGAAGCTTTCTTT
TRBV7-6	-	TRBD2	TRBJ2-3	CASRGLAYTDTQYF	TGTGCCAGCAGGGGACTAGCATACACAGATACGCAGTATTTT
TRBV6-2/TRBV6-3	-	TRBD2	TRBJ2-3	CASSYSTSGGDTQYF	TGTGCCAGCAGTTACTCGACTAGCGGGGGTGATACGCAGTATTTT
TRBV18	-	-	TRBJ1-3	CASSPPSGSSGNTIYF	TGTGCCAGCTCACCCCCCAGCGGAAGCTCTGGAAACACCATATATTTT
TRBV6-6	-	TRBD1	TRBJ1-6	CASSLQTGVGGVVSPLHF	TGTGCCAGCAGTCTACAAACTGGGGTAGGGGGCGTGGTATCACCCCTCCACTTT
TRBV10-3	-	-	TRBJ1-2	CAISESSGKANYGYTF	TGTGCCATCAGTGAGTCGTCCGGGAAGGCTAACTATGGCTACACCTTC
TRBV12-3/TRBV12-4	-	-	TRBJ2-1	CASKDSYNEQFF	TGTGCCAGCAAGGACAGCTACAATGAGCAGTTCTTC
TRBV25-1	few	-	TRBJ2-2	CASEKRGTNTGELFF	TGTGCCAGCGAGAAGCGAGGGACGAACACCGGGGAGCTGTTTTTT
TRBV7-2	-	TRBD1	TRBJ1-3	CASSPRDSPGNTIYF	TGTGCCAGCAGCCCCCGGGACAGTCCTGGAAACACCATATATTTT